This entry is about one T cell receptor (beta chain). Antigen: not known. TCRdb's copy holds only in-frame clones and misses some; the assay was immunoSEQ multiplex PCR. The repertoire includes 85,000 to 90,000 clones, approximately 90% of them detected once, and approximately 5% sits in the top ten. Both about-4-week and about-12-week second-dose recipients were combined. These data come from a study of T cell responses to AZD1222 COVID-19 vaccine. The study's findings and limits: Researchers report vaccine-associated CD4 TCRs spanning spike, with dominance at 160-218 and 743-854. Of the AZD1222 recipients, only five to seven were seropositive at baseline. Donors were chiefly white British, with a greater number of females, and clonal diversity was perhaps underestimated.

This receptor was taken from an adult who received the AZD1222 COVID-19 vaccine. This sample comprised peripheral blood, obtained 28 days after the second AZD1222 dose.

CDR3 coding DNA: TGTGCCAGCAGCACTACTAGCGGGGGGGAAGAGACCCAGTACTTC. The encoded protein is CASSTTSGGEETQYF. The rearrangement uses TRBV21-1 and TRBJ2-5; TRBD2, the D gene given by the table, was not confirmed from the DNA. TRBV21-1 is a known pseudogene. CDR3 length equals 15 residues.